This TCR beta chain stems from a study of T cell changes during pregnancy in multiple sclerosis. Assay used: immunoSEQ multiplex PCR; TCRdb lists only in-frame clones, some missing. The repertoire includes 40,000 to 45,000 clones, around 92% of them detected once, and 1% to 1.5% sits in the top ten. The junction had 3 bases not matched to a gene; V was cut back by 2 bases and J by 2 bases. Germline lookup yields CDR1 KGHSH and CDR2 LQKENI. The CDR3 loop spans 15 amino acids. This receptor was obtained from a female donor with multiple sclerosis, enrolled in a pregnancy study. V gene TRBV18 combines with J gene TRBJ1-3; 7 nucleotides line up with TRBD1. Sequenced material: peripheral blood. CDR3 nucleotides: TGTGCCAGCTCACCAAACAGGGGACCTGGAAACACCATATATTTT. As protein: CASSPNRGPGNTIYF.